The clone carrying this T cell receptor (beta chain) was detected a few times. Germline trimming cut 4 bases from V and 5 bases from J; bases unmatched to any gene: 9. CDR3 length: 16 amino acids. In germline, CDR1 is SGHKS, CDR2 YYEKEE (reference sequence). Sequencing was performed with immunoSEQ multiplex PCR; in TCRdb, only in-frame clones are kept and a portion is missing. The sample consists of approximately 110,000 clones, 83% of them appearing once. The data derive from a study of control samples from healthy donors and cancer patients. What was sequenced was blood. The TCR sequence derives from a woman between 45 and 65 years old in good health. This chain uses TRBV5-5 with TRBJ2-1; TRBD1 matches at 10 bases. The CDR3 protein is CASSDPGTGVNNEQFF. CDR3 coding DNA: TGTGCCAGCAGCGATCCCGGGACAGGGGTCAACAATGAGCAGTTCTTC.